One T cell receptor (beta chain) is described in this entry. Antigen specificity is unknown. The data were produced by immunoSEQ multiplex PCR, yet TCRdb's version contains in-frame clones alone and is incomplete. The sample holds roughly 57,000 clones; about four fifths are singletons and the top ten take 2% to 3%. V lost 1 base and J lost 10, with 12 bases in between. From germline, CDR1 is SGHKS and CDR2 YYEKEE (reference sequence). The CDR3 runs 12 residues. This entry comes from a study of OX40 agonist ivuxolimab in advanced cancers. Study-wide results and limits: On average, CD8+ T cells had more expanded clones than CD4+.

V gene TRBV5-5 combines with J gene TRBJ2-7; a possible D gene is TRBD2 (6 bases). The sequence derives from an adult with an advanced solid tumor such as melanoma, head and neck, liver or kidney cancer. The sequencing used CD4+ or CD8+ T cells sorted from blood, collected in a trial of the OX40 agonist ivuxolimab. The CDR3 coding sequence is TGTGCCAGCAGCTTGATTGCGGGGTCCCAGTACTTC. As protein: CASSLIAGSQYF.